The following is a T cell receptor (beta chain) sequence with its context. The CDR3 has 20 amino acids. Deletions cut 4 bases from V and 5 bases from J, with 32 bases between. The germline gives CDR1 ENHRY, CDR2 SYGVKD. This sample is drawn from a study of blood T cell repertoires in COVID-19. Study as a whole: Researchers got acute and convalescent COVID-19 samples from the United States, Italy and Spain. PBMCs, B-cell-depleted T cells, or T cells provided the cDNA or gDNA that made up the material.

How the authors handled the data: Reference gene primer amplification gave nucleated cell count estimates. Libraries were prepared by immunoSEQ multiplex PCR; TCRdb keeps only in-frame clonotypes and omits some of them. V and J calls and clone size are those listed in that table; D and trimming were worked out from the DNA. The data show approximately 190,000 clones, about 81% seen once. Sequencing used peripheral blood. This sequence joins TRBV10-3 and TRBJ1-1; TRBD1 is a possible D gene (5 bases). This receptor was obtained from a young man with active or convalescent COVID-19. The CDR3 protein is CAISGAWGERRAGKGTEAFF. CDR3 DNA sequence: TGTGCCATCAGTGGGGCTTGGGGAGAACGACGAGCGGGAAAGGGGACTGAAGCTTTCTTT.